The clone carrying this T cell receptor beta chain counts as medium-sized. The data belong to a study of cytotoxic CD8 clonotypes in ibrutinib-treated CLL. Study as a whole: Response samples came after a median roughly 13 months of treatment, range 6 to 36.

In germline, CDR1 is SGHNT, CDR2 YENEEA. The CDR3 runs 15 residues. Trimming cost V 0 bases and J 4 bases, with 13 bases left between them. Measured with immunoSEQ multiplex PCR; TCRdb has only the in-frame clones, and not every one. In the table there are almost 85,000 clones, around 84% of which are singletons. The input for sequencing was PBMCs, taken before ibrutinib treatment. The TCR comes from a human donor with chronic lymphocytic leukemia. This chain uses TRBV11-3 with TRBJ2-7, with D unclear. This CDR3 is CASSLDLVAAYEQYF. DNA for the CDR3: TGTGCCAGCAGCTTAGATCTCGTGGCGGCTTACGAGCAGTACTTC. Complete variable domain (other parts from reference TRBV11-3 and TRBJ2-7): EAGVVQSPRYKIIEKKQPVAFWCNPISGHNTLYWYLQNLGQGPELLIRYENEEAVDDSQLPKDRFSAERLKGVDSTLKIQPAELGDSAVYLCASSLDLVAAYEQYFGPGTRLTVT.